Below are 17 T cell receptor beta chains sequenced from a single sample in a study of cytomegalovirus exposure and HLA in healthy donors. Amplification used 60 Vbeta primers and 13 Jbeta primers. The protocol was immunoSEQ multiplex PCR, while the TCRdb copy is restricted to in-frame clones and leaves out a portion. This sample has over 75,000 clones, with over 65% found just once. The sequenced sample was PBMCs. All receptors come from a man in his fifties or sixties in good health and CMV-seropositive.

The rearrangement uses TRBV19 and TRBJ1-5; the D is unclear. V shed 5 bases and J shed 8 bases, with 13 bases lying between them. This CDR3 spans 13 amino acids. The V gene's germline CDR1 is LNHDA and CDR2 SQIVND (reference sequence). As DNA, the CDR3 is TGTGCCAGTAGTTCAAACTCAGGCGAGCCCCAGCATTTT. Amino acids: CASSSNSGEPQHF.

This clone has only one observation. V gene TRBV9 combines with J gene TRBJ2-3, with D maybe TRBD2 (5 bases). In germline, CDR1 is SGDLS, CDR2 YYNGEE. The CDR3 spans 16 residues. V lost 0 bases and J 2 bases, leaving 13 bases between the germline ends. The CDR3 here is CASSVAGGRNTDTQYF. As DNA, the CDR3 is TGTGCCAGCAGCGTAGCTGGAGGCCGAAACACAGATACGCAGTATTTT.

The gene calls are TRBV6-6 and TRBJ1-2; no firm D call. This CDR3 has 14 amino acids. Germline values: CDR1 MNHNY, CDR2 SVGAGI (reference sequence). V was shortened by 0 bases and J by 7 bases, with 12 bases between the two germline ends. The CDR3 nucleotides read TGTGCCAGCAGTTACTCACTGGGAGTTAGTGGCTACACCTTC. Its translation: CASSYSLGVSGYTF.

The V call is TRBV28, the J call TRBJ1-2; D uncertain. With 10 bases removed from V and 0 bases from J, the gap between germline ends came to 6 bases. Per germline, CDR1 MDHEN and CDR2 SYDVKM. This CDR3 has 11 amino acids. The chain's CDR3 is CATIANYGYTF. CDR3 bases: TGTGCCACAATAGCTAACTATGGCTACACCTTC.

This chain joins TRBV6-5 and TRBJ1-5, with D possibly being TRBD1 (6 bases). Trimming left V 0 bases short and J 7 bases short, with 16 bases between. CDR3 length: 16 amino acids. Germline lookup yields CDR1 MNHEY and CDR2 SVGAGI. The CDR3 DNA follows: TGTGCCAGCAGTTACTCGAGGGACATCCGTGGGCAGCCCCAGCATTTT. Amino acids: CASSYSRDIRGQPQHF.

The chain links TRBV30 to TRBJ1-2; 8 bases fit TRBD1. CDR3 size: 13 residues. CDR1 is GTSNPN and CDR2 is SVGIG in the germline V gene (reference sequence). The trim removed 3 bases at V and 7 bases at J, leaving 7 bases unmatched. CDR3 sequence reads: CAWRSGGTRGYTF. DNA of the CDR3: TGTGCCTGGAGGTCAGGGGGCACCCGTGGCTACACCTTC.

The rearrangement joins TRBV4-2 to TRBJ2-1; D may be TRBD1 (5 bases). The CDR3 contains 16 residues. The V gene lost 0 bases and the J gene lost 2 bases, with 11 bases spanning the gap. The germline V gene has CDR1 LGHNA and CDR2 YNFKEQ. The CDR3 nucleotides read TGTGCCAGCAGCCAAGATATGACAGCCACCTACAATGAGCAGTTCTTC. Protein product: CASSQDMTATYNEQFF.

V gene TRBV5-4 combines with J gene TRBJ2-3, with D possibly being TRBD2 (5 bases). The V gene lost 2 bases and the J gene lost 2 bases, with 9 bases spanning the gap. The CDR3 is 14 amino acids. Germline CDR1 SGHNT, CDR2 YYREEE (reference sequence). CDR3 DNA: TGTGCCAGCAGCTTTGAGGGCCCCACAGATACGCAGTATTTT. Translation gives CASSFEGPTDTQYF.

This chain connects TRBV5-4 to TRBJ1-1; possible D gene TRBD1, 5 bases. This CDR3 is 15 amino acids long. The germline gives CDR1 SGHNT, CDR2 YYREEE (reference sequence). Trimming pared 1 base from V and 0 bases from J, leaving 10 bases between. The DNA of the CDR3 is TGTGCCAGCAGCTTGACGGGGGTATTGAACACTGAAGCTTTCTTT. Amino acids: CASSLTGVLNTEAFF. Full variable domain (rest looked up from reference TRBV5-4 and TRBJ1-1): ETGVTQSPTHLIKTRGQQVTLRCSSQSGHNTVSWYQQALGQGPQFIFQYYREEENGRGNFPPRFSGLQFPNYSSELNVNALELDDSALYLCASSLTGVLNTEAFFGQGTRLTVV.

The V and J genes are TRBV19 and TRBJ1-1; a weak D match, TRBD1 (5 bases). This CDR3 comprises 13 residues. Germline V gene sequence: CDR1 LNHDA, CDR2 SQIVND (reference sequence). V lost 6 bases, J lost 5 bases, and 13 bases lay in between. The CDR3: CASSAKGRTEAFF. CDR3 bases: TGTGCCAGTAGCGCGAAGGGGCGAACTGAAGCTTTCTTT.

The chain uses TRBV7-9 and TRBJ2-5; no reliable D call. The germline V gene encodes CDR1 SEHNR and CDR2 FQNEAQ (reference sequence). The CDR3 is 12 residues long. Deletions cut 5 bases from V and 4 bases from J, with 8 bases between. CDR3 in amino acids: CASSVPGETQYF. Here the CDR3 DNA reads TGTGCCAGCAGCGTCCCGGGAGAGACCCAGTACTTC.

The rearrangement links TRBV28 to TRBJ2-5, with TRBD1 identical over 7 bases. The CDR3 runs to 16 residues. With 4 bases clipped from V and 0 bases from J, the junction kept 8 bases outside the gene matches. Germline V lookup: CDR1 MDHEN, CDR2 SYDVKM. CDR3 DNA: TGTGCCAGCAGTTCCCGGGACAGTCCCCACCAAGAGACCCAGTACTTC. Its translation: CASSSRDSPHQETQYF.

This chain joins TRBV11-1 and TRBJ2-1; 7 bases map to TRBD1. Per germline, CDR1 SGHAT and CDR2 FQDESV (reference sequence). The CDR3 spans 16 residues. V shed 4 bases, J shed 8 bases, and the junction held 14 bases outside the gene matches. The CDR3 loop is CASSSVPGRGMYEQFF. The CDR3 DNA sequence: TGTGCCAGCAGCTCCGTACCTGGCAGGGGGATGTATGAGCAGTTCTTC.

This sequence joins TRBV5-4 and TRBJ1-3, with 7 bases matching TRBD1. Trimming at V came to 4 bases and at J to 2 bases, leaving 3 bases not matched to a gene. Germline CDR1 SGHNT, CDR2 YYREEE (reference sequence). The CDR3 sequence is 14 residues long. The CDR3 reads CASSGGTAGNTIYF. In DNA, the CDR3 is TGTGCCAGCAGCGGTGGGACAGCTGGAAACACCATATATTTT. The full variable domain, rest sourced from reference TRBV5-4 and TRBJ1-3, is ETGVTQSPTHLIKTRGQQVTLRCSSQSGHNTVSWYQQALGQGPQFIFQYYREEENGRGNFPPRFSGLQFPNYSSELNVNALELDDSALYLCASSGGTAGNTIYFGEGSWLTVV.

The chain couples TRBV10-2 to TRBJ2-3, with 16 bases that match TRBD2. Germline CDR1 and CDR2: WSHSY and SAAADI. The CDR3 loop spans 18 amino acids. J was trimmed by 6 bases and V by 2 bases; bases with no gene match: 8. Here the CDR3 reads CASSEKGTSGGARDTQYF. The CDR3 DNA reads as TGCGCCAGCAGTGAGAAGGGGACTAGCGGGGGGGCCAGGGATACGCAGTATTTT.

V and J are TRBV27 and TRBJ2-3; the match to TRBD1 covers 11 bases. Looked up from germline, CDR1 is MNHEY and CDR2 is SMNVEV (reference sequence). Unmatched junction bases numbered 7, after V lost 5 bases and J lost 3 bases. The CDR3 runs to 16 residues. CDR3 sequence (DNA): TGTGCCAGCAGTCCCGGACAGGGGGCTAGAACAGATACGCAGTATTTT. This translates into CASSPGQGARTDTQYF.

This clone was seen just once. The rearrangement links TRBV19 to TRBJ1-2; 7 nucleotides agree with TRBD1. V trimming: 4 bases; J trimming: 2 bases; junction bases outside the gene matches: 4. The CDR3 is 14 residues long. CDR1 is LNHDA, CDR2 SQIVND, per germline (reference sequence). This CDR3 is CASSRDRANYGYTF. For the CDR3, the DNA is TGTGCCAGTAGTAGAGACAGGGCCAACTATGGCTACACCTTC.